These 20 T cell receptor beta chains were all obtained from the same sample, sequenced in a study of human T cells and chemical hapten exposure. The time point was: pre-sensitization, week 0. Treatment indicated: therapeutic diphenylcyclopropenone sensitization with weekly scalp DPC. Each CDR3 protein gets one entry after TCRdb re-called the RACE reads with MiXCR. The repertoire holds approximately 400,000 distinct CDR3 sequences, with 5% to 6.5% as singletons. The specimen comprised whole blood, sampled in connection with sensitization to the hapten diphenylcyclopropenone (DPC). The origin of the receptors is a woman in her fifties or sixties with alopecia areata. Some clones in this sample may be carry-over from other donors' samples.

This clonotype occurred many times. The chain joins TRBV29-1 to TRBJ2-6; perhaps TRBD1 as D (7 bases). V was clipped by 6 bases and J by 4 bases, with 19 bases between them. The CDR3 totals 16 residues. Germline V lookup: CDR1 SQVTM, CDR2 ANQGSEA. CDR3 nucleotides: TGCAGCGTAGAGGGGCAGGGGGACTCCGGGGCCAACGTCCTGACTTTC. Translation: CSVEGQGDSGANVLTF. Complete variable domain (other parts from reference TRBV29-1 and TRBJ2-6): SAVISQKPSRDICQRGTSLTIQCQVDSQVTMMFWYRQQPGQSLTLIATANQGSEATYESGFVIDKFPISRPNLTFSTLTVSNMSPEDSSIYLCSVEGQGDSGANVLTFGAGSRLTVL.

V usage is TRBV13 and J usage is TRBJ2-5, with TRBD2 matching over 8 bases. Germline V gene sequence: CDR1 PRHDT, CDR2 FYEKMQ (reference sequence). CDR3 size: 17 residues. Trimming removed 1 base from V and 1 base from J; junction bases left unmatched: 8. The CDR3 is CASSLVLRGAIQETQYF. CDR3 sequence (DNA): TGTGCCAGCAGCTTAGTGCTGCGGGGGGCCATCCAAGAGACCCAGTACTTC.

The V call is TRBV6-5, the J call TRBJ2-1, with a weak D call TRBD2 (5 bases). Germline assignment: CDR1 MNHEY and CDR2 SVGAGI. This CDR3 contains 13 residues. Trimming took off 6 bases at V and 6 bases at J, with 12 bases between the two ends. The CDR3 nucleotides read TGTGCCAGCAGCCCCTCTAGCCTCAATGAGCAGTTCTTC. It codes for CASSPSSLNEQFF.

This clonotype occurred many times. The genes are TRBV5-6 and TRBJ2-6, with 7 bases lining up with TRBD1. V trimming: 4 bases; J trimming: 4 bases; junction bases outside the gene matches: 8. Germline values: CDR1 SGHDT, CDR2 YYEEEE. CDR3 length: 16 amino acids. This CDR3 reads CASSPEGAEGANVLTF. The CDR3 DNA is TGTGCCAGCAGCCCAGAGGGGGCGGAGGGGGCCAACGTCCTGACTTTC.

V usage is TRBV24-1 and J usage is TRBJ2-3; no definite D call. CDR1 is KGHDR, CDR2 SFDVKD, per germline. The CDR3 covers 13 residues. Trimming stripped 2 bases from V and 2 bases from J, with 4 bases between. CDR3 coding DNA: TGTGCCACCAGTGATTCGACCACAGATACGCAGTATTTT. As protein: CATSDSTTDTQYF.

This clonotype appeared many times. The chain carries TRBV7-6 and TRBJ2-7; 7 nucleotides align to TRBD2. Germline V gene sequence: CDR1 SGHVS, CDR2 FNYEAQ. J lost 1 base, V lost 1 base, and 7 bases had no gene match. The CDR3 has 16 residues. The CDR3 sequence: CASSLGGGRISYEQYF. The CDR3 coding sequence is TGTGCCAGCAGCTTAGGCGGGGGAAGAATATCCTACGAGCAGTACTTC.

The sample holds many counts of this clonotype. The genes are TRBV6-5 and TRBJ1-6, with D uncertain. There are 17 residues in the CDR3. Germline V gene data show CDR1 as MNHEY and CDR2 as SVGAGI. The V end was cut by 2 bases, the J end by 0 bases, with 11 bases between. Here the CDR3 reads CASSYGAQSSYNSPLHF. As DNA, the CDR3 is TGTGCCAGCAGTTACGGCGCTCAGAGCTCCTATAATTCACCCCTCCACTTT.

This clonotype was recorded a few times. This chain uses TRBV20-1 with TRBJ1-5; no definite D call. Deletions cut 6 bases from V and 6 bases from J, with 12 bases between. The germline CDR1 and CDR2 sequences are DFQATT and SNEGSKA (reference sequence). The CDR3 sequence is 12 residues long. In nucleotides, the CDR3 is TGCAGTGCCAAATCCTCAGGTCAGCCCCAGCATTTT. Amino acid sequence: CSAKSSGQPQHF.

This clonotype was seen a few times. This CDR3 is CASSHITNTQYF. CDR3 DNA: TGCGCCAGCAGCCACATAACGAATACGCAGTATTTT. This chain joins TRBV4-1 and TRBJ2-3, with D hard to call. Trimming stripped 3 bases from V and 7 bases from J, with 8 bases between. The CDR3 length is 12 residues. Germline V CDR1 and CDR2: MGHRA, YSYEKL.

This clonotype was seen more than once but under ten times. The chain couples TRBV27 to TRBJ1-4; D is uncertain. The CDR3 covers 15 residues. V gave up 3 bases and J gave up 5 bases, with 13 bases separating them. Germline V gene lookup returns CDR1 MNHEY and CDR2 SMNVEV (reference sequence). The CDR3 sequence is CASSFLQSPNEKLFF. The CDR3, as DNA: TGTGCCAGCAGTTTCTTACAGAGCCCGAATGAAAAACTGTTTTTT.

Ten or more counts support this clonotype. J is TRBJ1-1 and V is TRBV29-1; no definite D call. The CDR3 contains 13 residues. The germline gives CDR1 SQVTM, CDR2 ANQGSEA. Between the trimmed V and J ends, which lost 4 bases and 1 base, there was a span of 10 bases. In DNA form, the CDR3 reads TGCAGCGTTGGGAAAGGTACGAACACTGAAGCTTTCTTT. Its translation: CSVGKGTNTEAFF. The entire variable domain, with the rest obtained from reference TRBV29-1 and TRBJ1-1, is as follows: SAVISQKPSRDICQRGTSLTIQCQVDSQVTMMFWYRQQPGQSLTLIATANQGSEATYESGFVIDKFPISRPNLTFSTLTVSNMSPEDSSIYLCSVGKGTNTEAFFGQGTRLTVV.

This clonotype was found a few times. The rearrangement uses TRBV7-2 and TRBJ2-6; 8 bases align to TRBD2. J gave up 2 bases and V 5 bases, and 14 bases lay outside the gene matches. This CDR3 comprises 19 residues. Per germline, CDR1 SGHTA and CDR2 FQGNSA. CDR3 DNA sequence: TGTGCCAGCAGCCGGCGGGGCGGGAGGATTCCCCCTGGGGCCAACGTCCTGACTTTC. Translating gives CASSRRGGRIPPGANVLTF. Full variable domain (outside the CDR3, taken from reference TRBV7-2 and TRBJ2-6): GAGVSQSPSNKVTEKGKDVELRCDPISGHTALYWYRQSLGQGLEFLIYFQGNSAPDKSGLPSDRFSAERTGGSVSTLTIQRTQQEDSAVYLCASSRRGGRIPPGANVLTFGAGSRLTVL.

The genes are TRBV19 and TRBJ2-2; D unresolved. V lost 3 bases to trimming and J lost 6 bases, with 8 bases between them. Germline CDR1 and CDR2: LNHDA and SQIVND (reference sequence). The CDR3 is 13 amino acids. The CDR3, as DNA: TGTGCCAGTAGTATCTCTGATCCCGGGGAGCTGTTTTTT. This translates into CASSISDPGELFF.

This clonotype was counted at least ten times. The chain recombines TRBV28 with TRBJ2-3; TRBD1 is a possible D gene (5 bases). The CDR3 is 15 amino acids. Trimming removed 3 bases at V and 1 base at J, with 11 bases between. Germline V gene sequence: CDR1 MDHEN, CDR2 SYDVKM. CDR3 nucleotides: TGTGCCAGCAGTTTTTCCCCCAGGGGCACAGATACGCAGTATTTT. Translated: CASSFSPRGTDTQYF.

Ten or more counts support this clonotype. The chain carries TRBV12-3 or TRBV12-4 and TRBJ2-3; weak D call: TRBD2 (6 bases). The length of the CDR3 is 15 residues. Trimming removed 5 bases at V and 5 bases at J, with 17 bases between. CDR3 nucleotide sequence: TGTGCCAGCAGTCCACCGGGACTGGGGCGAGATACGCAGTATTTT. It codes for CASSPPGLGRDTQYF.

V gene TRBV18 combines with J gene TRBJ1-1; D ambiguous. The V end lost 6 bases, the J end lost 2 bases, and 13 bases lay between the germline ends. Per the germline V gene, CDR1 is KGHSH and CDR2 is LQKENI. CDR3 length: 14 residues. Here the CDR3 DNA reads TGTGCCAGCTCCCCTCGTTGGGATAACACTGAAGCTTTCTTT. Translated: CASSPRWDNTEAFF.

This clonotype was counted at least ten times. The rearrangement links TRBV24-1 to TRBJ2-3; D is ambiguous. The germline gives CDR1 KGHDR, CDR2 SFDVKD. V gave up 3 bases and J gave up 2 bases, with 5 bases separating them. This CDR3 has 13 amino acids. CDR3 loop: CATSDPHTDTQYF. The CDR3 nucleotides are TGTGCCACCAGTGATCCGCACACAGATACGCAGTATTTT.

V and J are TRBV19 and TRBJ1-2; a possible D gene is TRBD1 (5 bases). This CDR3 contains 15 residues. V was shortened by 6 bases and J by 7 bases, with 21 bases between the two germline ends. Per the germline V gene, CDR1 is LNHDA and CDR2 is SQIVND (reference sequence). In nucleotides, the CDR3 is TGTGCCAGTAGCACCACCGGGGGAGGGAGAAGTGGCTACACCTTC. Residues: CASSTTGGGRSGYTF.

This clonotype came up a few times. The chain recombines TRBV12-3 or TRBV12-4 with TRBJ1-2; 7 bases match TRBD1. This CDR3 has 13 amino acids. V shed 6 bases, J shed 5 bases, and the junction held 6 bases outside the gene matches. Written as DNA, the CDR3 is TGTGCCAGCAGGCGGGACAGAGGGTATGGCTACACCTTC. It codes for CASRRDRGYGYTF.

Many counts were recorded for this clonotype. This chain connects TRBV20-1 to TRBJ2-3; 8 bases match TRBD2. CDR1 and CDR2 (germline): DFQATT, SNEGSKA (reference sequence). The CDR3 covers 14 residues. V was clipped by 6 bases and J by 5 bases; unmatched bases: 10. The CDR3 sequence: CSAPPGGVIDTQYF. DNA of the CDR3: TGCAGTGCCCCCCCGGGGGGGGTTATAGATACGCAGTATTTT.